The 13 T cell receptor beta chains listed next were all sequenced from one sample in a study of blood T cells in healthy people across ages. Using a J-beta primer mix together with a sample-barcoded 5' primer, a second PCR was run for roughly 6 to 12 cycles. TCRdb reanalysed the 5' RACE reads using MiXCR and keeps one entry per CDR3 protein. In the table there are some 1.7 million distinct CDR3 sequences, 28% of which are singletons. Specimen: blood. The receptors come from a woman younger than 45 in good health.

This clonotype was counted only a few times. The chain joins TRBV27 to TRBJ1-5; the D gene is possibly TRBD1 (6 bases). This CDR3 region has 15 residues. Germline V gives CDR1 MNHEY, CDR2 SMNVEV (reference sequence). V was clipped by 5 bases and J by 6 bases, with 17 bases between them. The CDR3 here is CASSPTGLWSQPQHF. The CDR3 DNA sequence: TGTGCCAGCAGTCCTACAGGGTTATGGAGTCAGCCCCAGCATTTT.

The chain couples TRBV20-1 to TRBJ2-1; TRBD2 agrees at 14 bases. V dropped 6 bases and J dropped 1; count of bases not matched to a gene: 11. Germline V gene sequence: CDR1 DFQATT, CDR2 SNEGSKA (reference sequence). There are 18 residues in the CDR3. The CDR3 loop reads CSATSGTSGSQSYNEQFF. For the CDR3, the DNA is TGCAGTGCAACGTCGGGGACTAGCGGGAGTCAGTCCTACAATGAGCAGTTCTTC.

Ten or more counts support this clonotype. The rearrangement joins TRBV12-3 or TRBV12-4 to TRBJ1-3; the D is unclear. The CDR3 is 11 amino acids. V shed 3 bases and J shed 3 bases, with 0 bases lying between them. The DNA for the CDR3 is TGTGCCAGCAGTTTTGGAAACACCATATATTTT. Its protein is CASSFGNTIYF.

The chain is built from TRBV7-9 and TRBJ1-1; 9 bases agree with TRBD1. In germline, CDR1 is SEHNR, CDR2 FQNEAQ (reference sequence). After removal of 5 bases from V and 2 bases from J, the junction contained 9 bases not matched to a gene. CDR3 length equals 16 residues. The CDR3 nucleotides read TGTGCCAGCAGCGACCGACAGGGGGGATCTAACACTGAAGCTTTCTTT. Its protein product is CASSDRQGGSNTEAFF.

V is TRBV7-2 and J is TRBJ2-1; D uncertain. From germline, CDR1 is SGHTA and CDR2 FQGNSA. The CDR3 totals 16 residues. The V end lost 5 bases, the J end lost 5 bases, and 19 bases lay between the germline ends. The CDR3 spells CASSPQTLLVNNEQFF. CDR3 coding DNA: TGTGCCAGCAGCCCTCAGACCCTGCTTGTCAACAATGAGCAGTTCTTC.

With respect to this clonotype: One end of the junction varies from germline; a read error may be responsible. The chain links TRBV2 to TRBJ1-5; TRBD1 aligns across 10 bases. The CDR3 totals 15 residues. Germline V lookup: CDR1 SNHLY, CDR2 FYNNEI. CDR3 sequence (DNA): TGTGCCAGCAGTGACTCGGGACAGGGGAATCAGCCCCGGCATTTT. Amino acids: CASSDSGQGNQPRHF.

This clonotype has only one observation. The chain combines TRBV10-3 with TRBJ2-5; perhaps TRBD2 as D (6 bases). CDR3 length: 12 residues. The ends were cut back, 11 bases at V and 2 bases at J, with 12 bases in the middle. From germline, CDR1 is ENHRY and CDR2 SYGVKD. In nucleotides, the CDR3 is TGTGCCGGCGGTGGGACTCAAGAGACCCAGTACTTC. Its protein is CAGGGTQETQYF.

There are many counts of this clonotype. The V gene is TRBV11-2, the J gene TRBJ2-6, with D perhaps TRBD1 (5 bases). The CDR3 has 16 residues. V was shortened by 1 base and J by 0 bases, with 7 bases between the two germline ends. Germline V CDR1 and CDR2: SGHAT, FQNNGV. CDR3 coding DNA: TGTGCCAGCAGCTTAGTCGACAGCTCTGGGGCCAACGTCCTGACTTTC. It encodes CASSLVDSSGANVLTF. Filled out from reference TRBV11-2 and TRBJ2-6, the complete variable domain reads EAGVAQSPRYKIIEKRQSVAFWCNPISGHATLYWYQQILGQGPKLLIQFQNNGVVDDSQLPKDRFSAERLKGVDSTLKIQPAKLEDSAVYLCASSLVDSSGANVLTFGAGSRLTVL.

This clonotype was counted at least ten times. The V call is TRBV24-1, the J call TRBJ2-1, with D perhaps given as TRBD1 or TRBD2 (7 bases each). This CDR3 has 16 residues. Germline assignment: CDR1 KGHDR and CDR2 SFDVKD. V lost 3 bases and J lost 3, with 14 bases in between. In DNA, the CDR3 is TGTGCCACCAGTGATCCAGGGGGGGGAGGCTACAATGAGCAGTTCTTC. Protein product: CATSDPGGGGYNEQFF.

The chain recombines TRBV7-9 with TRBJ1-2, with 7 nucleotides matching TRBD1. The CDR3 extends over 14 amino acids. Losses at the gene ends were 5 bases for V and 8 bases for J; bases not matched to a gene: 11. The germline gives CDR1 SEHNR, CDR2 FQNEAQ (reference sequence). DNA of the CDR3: TGTGCCAGCAGCCTCGGACAGGTTGGGGAAGGCTACACCTTC. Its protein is CASSLGQVGEGYTF. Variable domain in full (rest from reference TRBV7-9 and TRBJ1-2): DTGVSQNPRHKITKRGQNVTFRCDPISEHNRLYWYRQTLGQGPEFLTYFQNEAQLEKSRLLSDRFSAERPKGSFSTLEIQRTEQGDSAMYLCASSLGQVGEGYTFGSGTRLTVV.

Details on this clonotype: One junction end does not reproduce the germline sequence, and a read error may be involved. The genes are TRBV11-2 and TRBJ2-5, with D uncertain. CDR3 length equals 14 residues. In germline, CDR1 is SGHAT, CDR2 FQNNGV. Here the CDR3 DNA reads TGTGCCAGCAGCTTAGCCGGTTATCAAGAGACCCGGTACTTC. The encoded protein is CASSLAGYQETRYF.

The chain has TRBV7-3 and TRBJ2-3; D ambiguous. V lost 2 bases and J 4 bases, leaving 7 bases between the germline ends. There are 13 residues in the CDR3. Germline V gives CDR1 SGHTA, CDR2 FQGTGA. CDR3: CASSLRQPDTQYF. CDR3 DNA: TGTGCCAGCAGCTTACGACAACCAGATACGCAGTATTTT.

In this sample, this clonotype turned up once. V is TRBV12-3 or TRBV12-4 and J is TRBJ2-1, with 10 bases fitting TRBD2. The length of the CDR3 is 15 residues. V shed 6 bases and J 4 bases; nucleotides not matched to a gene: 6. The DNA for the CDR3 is TGTGCCAGCAGCCAGACAGCGGGGGGGTACAATGAGCAGTTCTTC. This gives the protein CASSQTAGGYNEQFF.